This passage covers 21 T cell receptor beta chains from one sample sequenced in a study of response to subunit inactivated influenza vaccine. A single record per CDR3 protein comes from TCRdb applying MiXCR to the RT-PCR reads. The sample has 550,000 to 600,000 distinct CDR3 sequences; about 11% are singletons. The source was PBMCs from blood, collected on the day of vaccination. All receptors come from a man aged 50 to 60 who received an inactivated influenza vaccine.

The CDR3 sequence: CSVEGGSNTQYF. For the CDR3, the DNA is TGCAGCGTTGAGGGGGGGTCGAATACGCAGTATTTT. V usage is TRBV29-1 and J usage is TRBJ2-3; 7 bases agree with TRBD2. Per the germline V gene, CDR1 is SQVTM and CDR2 is ANQGSEA. The J segment lost 7 bases and the V segment lost 3 bases, leaving 4 bases of the junction unmatched. The CDR3 has 12 amino acids.

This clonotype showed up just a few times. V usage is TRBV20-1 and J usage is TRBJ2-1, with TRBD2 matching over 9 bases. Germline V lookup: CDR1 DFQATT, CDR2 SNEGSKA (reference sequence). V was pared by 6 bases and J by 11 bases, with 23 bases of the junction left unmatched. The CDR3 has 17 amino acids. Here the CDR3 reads CSAPTSGGSQEWNQQFF. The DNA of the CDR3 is TGCAGTGCGCCGACAAGCGGGGGGTCCCAGGAGTGGAATCAGCAGTTCTTC.

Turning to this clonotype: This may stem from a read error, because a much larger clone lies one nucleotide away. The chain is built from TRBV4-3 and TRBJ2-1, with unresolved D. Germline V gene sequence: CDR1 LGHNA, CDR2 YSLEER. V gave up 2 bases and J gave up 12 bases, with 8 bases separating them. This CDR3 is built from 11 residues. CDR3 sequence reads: CASSQSSWQFF. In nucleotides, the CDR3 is TGCGCCAGCAGCCAATCGAGCTGGCAGTTCTTC.

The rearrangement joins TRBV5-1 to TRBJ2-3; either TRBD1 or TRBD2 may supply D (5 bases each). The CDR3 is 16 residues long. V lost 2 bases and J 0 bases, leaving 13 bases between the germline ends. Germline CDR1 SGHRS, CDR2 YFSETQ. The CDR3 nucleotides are TGCGCCAGCAGCTTCTCGGGGACGCATAGCACAGATACGCAGTATTTT. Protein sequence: CASSFSGTHSTDTQYF. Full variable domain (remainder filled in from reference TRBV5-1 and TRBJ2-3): KAGVTQTPRYLIKTRGQQVTLSCSPISGHRSVSWYQQTPGQGLQFLFEYFSETQRNKGNFPGRFSGRQFSNSRSEMNVSTLELGDSALYLCASSFSGTHSTDTQYFGPGTRLTVL.

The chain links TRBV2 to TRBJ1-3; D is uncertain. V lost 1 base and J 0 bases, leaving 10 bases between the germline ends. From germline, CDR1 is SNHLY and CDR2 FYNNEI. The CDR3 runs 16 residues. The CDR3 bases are TGTGCCAGCAGTGAAGGAGGGCCTATCTCTGGAAACACCATATATTTT. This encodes CASSEGGPISGNTIYF.

The CDR3 protein is CASRPLRTGSSTDTQYF. The CDR3 DNA reads TGTGCCAGCAGACCCCTAAGGACTGGGTCTAGCACAGATACGCAGTATTTT. V gene TRBV28 combines with J gene TRBJ2-3, with D maybe TRBD2 (5 bases). Per the germline V gene, CDR1 is MDHEN and CDR2 is SYDVKM. V lost 6 bases to trimming and J lost 0 bases, with 19 bases between them. CDR3 length: 17 residues.

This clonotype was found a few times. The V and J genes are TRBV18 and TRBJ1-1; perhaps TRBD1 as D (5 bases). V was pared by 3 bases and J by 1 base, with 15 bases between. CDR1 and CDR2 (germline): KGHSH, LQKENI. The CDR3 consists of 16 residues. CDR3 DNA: TGTGCCAGCTCACCCACTGGCCGGGGGAAGAACACTGAAGCTTTCTTT. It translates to CASSPTGRGKNTEAFF.

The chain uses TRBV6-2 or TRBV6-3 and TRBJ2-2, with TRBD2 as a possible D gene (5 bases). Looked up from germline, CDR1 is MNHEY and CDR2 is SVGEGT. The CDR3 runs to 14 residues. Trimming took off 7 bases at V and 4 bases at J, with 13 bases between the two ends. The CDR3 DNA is TGTGCCAGCAACCGCGGGCTTCCCACCGGGGAGCTGTTTTTT. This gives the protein CASNRGLPTGELFF.

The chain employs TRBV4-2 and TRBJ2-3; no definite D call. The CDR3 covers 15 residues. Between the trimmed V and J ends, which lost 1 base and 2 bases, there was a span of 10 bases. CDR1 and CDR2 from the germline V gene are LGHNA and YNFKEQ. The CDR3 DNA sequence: TGTGCCAGCAGCCAAGGTACCTACTACACAGATACGCAGTATTTT. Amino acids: CASSQGTYYTDTQYF.

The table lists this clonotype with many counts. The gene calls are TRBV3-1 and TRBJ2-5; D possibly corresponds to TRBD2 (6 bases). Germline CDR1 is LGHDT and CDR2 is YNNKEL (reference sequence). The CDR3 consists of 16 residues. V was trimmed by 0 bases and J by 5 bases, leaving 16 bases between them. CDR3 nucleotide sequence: TGTGCCAGCAGCCAAGATGTTAGGAGGGGTCAGGAGACCCAGTACTTC. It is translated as CASSQDVRRGQETQYF.

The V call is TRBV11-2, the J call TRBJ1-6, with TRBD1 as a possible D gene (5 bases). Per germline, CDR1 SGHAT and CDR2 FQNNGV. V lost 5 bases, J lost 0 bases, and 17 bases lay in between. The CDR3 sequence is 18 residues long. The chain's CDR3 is CASSKRTSPSSYNSPLHF. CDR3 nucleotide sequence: TGTGCCAGCAGCAAAAGGACAAGCCCGAGCTCCTATAATTCACCCCTCCACTTT.

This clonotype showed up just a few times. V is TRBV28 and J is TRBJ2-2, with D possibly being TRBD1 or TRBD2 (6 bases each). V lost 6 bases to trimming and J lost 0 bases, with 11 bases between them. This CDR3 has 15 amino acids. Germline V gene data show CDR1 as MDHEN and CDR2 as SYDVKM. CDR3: CASRRDTPNTGELFF. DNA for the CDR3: TGTGCCAGCAGGCGGGACACTCCGAACACCGGGGAGCTGTTTTTT.

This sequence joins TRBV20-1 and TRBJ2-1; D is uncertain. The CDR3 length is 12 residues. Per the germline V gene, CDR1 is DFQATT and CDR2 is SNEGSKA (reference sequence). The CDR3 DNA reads TGCATGACCCGCGGCACCTACAATGAGCAGTTCTTC. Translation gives CMTRGTYNEQFF.

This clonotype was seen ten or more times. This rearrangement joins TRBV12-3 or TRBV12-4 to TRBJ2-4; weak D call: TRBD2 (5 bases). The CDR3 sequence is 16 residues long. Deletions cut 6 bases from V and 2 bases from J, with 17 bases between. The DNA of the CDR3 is TGTGCCAGCAGCCTAGTGGAGGCGTGGACCAAAAACATTCAGTACTTC. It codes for CASSLVEAWTKNIQYF.

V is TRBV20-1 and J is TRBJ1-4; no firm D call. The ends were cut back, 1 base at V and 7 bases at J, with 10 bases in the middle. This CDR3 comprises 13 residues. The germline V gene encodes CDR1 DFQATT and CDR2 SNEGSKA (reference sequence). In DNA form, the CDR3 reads TGCAGTGCTAGAGCGCGGACGGCTGAAAAACTGTTTTTT. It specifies CSARARTAEKLFF.

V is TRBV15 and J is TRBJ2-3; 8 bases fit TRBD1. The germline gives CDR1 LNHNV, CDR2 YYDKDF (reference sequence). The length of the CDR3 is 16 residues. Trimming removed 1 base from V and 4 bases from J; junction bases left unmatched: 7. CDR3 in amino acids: CATSRGQGSYSDTQYF. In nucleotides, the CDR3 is TGTGCCACCAGCAGAGGACAGGGGTCATACTCAGATACGCAGTATTTT. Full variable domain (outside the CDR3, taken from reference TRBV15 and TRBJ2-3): DAMVIQNPRYQVTQFGKPVTLSCSQTLNHNVMYWYQQKSSQAPKLLFHYYDKDFNNEADTPDNFQSRRPNTSFCFLDIRSPGLGDTAMYLCATSRGQGSYSDTQYFGPGTRLTVL.

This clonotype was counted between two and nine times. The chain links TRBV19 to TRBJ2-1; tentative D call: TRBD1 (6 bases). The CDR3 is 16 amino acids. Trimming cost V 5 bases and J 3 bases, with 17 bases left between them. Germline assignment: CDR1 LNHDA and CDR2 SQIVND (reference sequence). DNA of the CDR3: TGTGCCAGTAGTTCTGAAGGACAGACAGTCTACAATGAGCAGTTCTTC. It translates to CASSSEGQTVYNEQFF.

CDR3 in amino acids: CASRKNTTTLARTDTQYF. The CDR3 nucleotides read TGTGCCAGCAGGAAGAACACGACGACTCTAGCCCGCACAGATACGCAGTATTTT. The genes are TRBV6-1 and TRBJ2-3; D might be TRBD2 (5 bases). Trimming left V 6 bases short and J 1 base short, with 23 bases between. CDR1 and CDR2 (germline): MNHNS, SASEGT. The CDR3 spans 18 residues.

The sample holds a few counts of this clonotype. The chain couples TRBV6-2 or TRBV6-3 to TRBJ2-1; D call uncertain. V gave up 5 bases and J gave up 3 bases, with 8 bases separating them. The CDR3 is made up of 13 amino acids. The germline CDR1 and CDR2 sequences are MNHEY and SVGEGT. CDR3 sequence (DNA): TGTGCCAGCAGTCTCCTAAACTACAATGAGCAGTTCTTC. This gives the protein CASSLLNYNEQFF.

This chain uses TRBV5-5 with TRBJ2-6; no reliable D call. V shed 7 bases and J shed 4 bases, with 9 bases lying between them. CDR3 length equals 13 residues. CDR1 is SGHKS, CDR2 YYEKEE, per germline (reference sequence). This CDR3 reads CASATSGANVLTF. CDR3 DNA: TGTGCCAGCGCCACCTCCGGGGCCAACGTCCTGACTTTC. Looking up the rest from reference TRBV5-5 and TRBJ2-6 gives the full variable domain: DAGVTQSPTHLIKTRGQQVTLRCSPISGHKSVSWYQQVLGQGPQFIFQYYEKEERGRGNFPDRFSARQFPNYSSELNVNALLLGDSALYLCASATSGANVLTFGAGSRLTVL.

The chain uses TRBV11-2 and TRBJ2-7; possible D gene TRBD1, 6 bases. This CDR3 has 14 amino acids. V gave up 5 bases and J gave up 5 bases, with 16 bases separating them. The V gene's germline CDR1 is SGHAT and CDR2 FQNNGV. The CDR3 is CASSPRPGVDEQYF. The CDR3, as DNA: TGTGCCAGCAGCCCCCGGCCAGGGGTCGACGAGCAGTACTTC.